This T cell receptor (beta chain) was sequenced for a study of human T cells and chemical hapten exposure. In its sample, this clonotype was seen many times. After removal of 1 base from V and 2 bases from J, the junction contained 5 bases not matched to a gene. This CDR3 contains 15 residues. Germline-derived CDR1 and CDR2 are SGHNT and YYREEE (reference sequence). Time point specified: healthy volunteer bleed at 6 weeks. Total RNA extraction was carried out from unfractionated whole blood. TCRdb re-derived calls from the RACE reads in MiXCR, one entry per CDR3 protein. The repertoire holds tens of thousands of distinct CDR3 sequences, with approximately 5.5% as singletons.

The chain joins TRBV5-4 to TRBJ2-7; 8 bases align to TRBD2. This clonotype was sampled from a human donor in good health. Some clones in this sample may be carry-over from other donors' samples. The sequencing input was whole blood. The CDR3 DNA is TGTGCCAGCAGCTTGAAAAAGCGGGGGACCTACGAGCAGTACTTC. Residues: CASSLKKRGTYEQYF.